This entry features one TCR beta chain sequence. Its antigen is still unknown. The sample originates from a study of CD8+ T cells in alopecia areata. Across the whole study: Oral tofacitinib (5 to 10 mg twice daily) was administered to treated patients. General study results and limits: Lesional scalp, especially alopecia totalis/universalis, showed higher clonality than normal scalp. Unlike in mice, where it was clearer, TCR sharing across patients was less clear, possibly HLA-related.

Sequencing used cDNA as its template, made by extracting RNA and reverse transcribing it. TCRdb's table, derived via immunoSEQ multiplex PCR, lists solely in-frame clones and lacks some. The sample has roughly 200,000 clones, about 63% seen once. V lost 7 bases to trimming and J lost 1 base, with 5 bases between them. Germline-derived CDR1 and CDR2 are SQVTM and ANQGSEA. This CDR3 comprises 11 residues. This specimen was CD4+ T cells sorted from blood, taken at week 0. This sequence joins TRBV29-1 and TRBJ2-4; D may be TRBD1 or TRBD2 (5 bases each). This clonotype was sampled from a human donor with alopecia areata. The CDR3 reads CSGGAKNIQYF. The CDR3 bases are TGCAGCGGGGGGGCCAAAAACATTCAGTACTTC.